Shown below are 11 T cell receptor beta chains from a single sample sequenced in a study of human thymus T cells. Thymus tissue for the work was resected from patients undergoing corrective heart surgery. The repertoire was sequenced with immunoSEQ multiplex PCR; TCRdb's copy has only in-frame clones and lacks some. The sample has 100,000 to 150,000 clones; over 85% are singletons. The sequencing sample was made of thymus tissue. These receptors were obtained from a boy less than two years old with a congenital heart defect but otherwise immunologically healthy.

This clone has more than one count but fewer than ten. The J gene is TRBJ2-7, the V gene TRBV11-2, with D perhaps matching TRBD1 (5 bases). With 5 bases removed from V and 5 bases from J, the gap between germline ends came to 22 bases. Germline V lookup: CDR1 SGHAT, CDR2 FQNNGV. The CDR3 is 16 residues long. The CDR3 DNA reads as TGTGCCAGCAGCGACGAGATTGGGGCAGCTACAGACGAGCAGTACTTC. It codes for CASSDEIGAATDEQYF.

The V call is TRBV5-1, the J call TRBJ1-6, with D hard to call. This CDR3 has 22 residues. V dropped 0 bases and J dropped 10 bases, with 35 bases sitting between them. Germline CDR1 reads SGHRS; CDR2 reads YFSETQ. CDR3 loop: CASSLVPFVGILGPNSRSPLHF. The CDR3 DNA is TGCGCCAGCAGCTTGGTTCCGTTTGTCGGGATATTGGGTCCTAACTCTCGCTCACCCCTCCACTTT.

This sequence joins TRBV6-1 and TRBJ2-5; 9 nucleotides align to TRBD1. The germline CDR1 and CDR2 sequences are MNHNS and SASEGT. CDR3 length equals 15 residues. J was trimmed by 0 bases and V by 6 bases; bases with no gene match: 5. CDR3 nucleotide sequence: TGTGCCAGCAGCGCCGGGACAGGGTACCAAGAGACCCAGTACTTC. The encoded protein is CASSAGTGYQETQYF.

The rearrangement uses TRBV2 and TRBJ2-7; D is possibly TRBD2 (6 bases). Between the trimmed V and J ends, which lost 5 bases and 6 bases, there was a span of 20 bases. The length of the CDR3 is 15 residues. Germline lookup yields CDR1 SNHLY and CDR2 FYNNEI. The CDR3 loop is CASSPLVSGLSEQYF. The CDR3 DNA is TGTGCCAGCAGTCCCCTGGTTAGCGGCCTTAGCGAGCAGTACTTC.

This chain connects TRBV28 to TRBJ1-2, with a tentative D call TRBD1 (5 bases). Germline V gene lookup returns CDR1 MDHEN and CDR2 SYDVKM. There are 14 residues in the CDR3. Trimming took off 6 bases at V and 5 bases at J, with 16 bases between the two ends. CDR3 region: CASSLGAEDYGYTF. DNA of the CDR3: TGTGCCAGCAGCCTCGGGGCTGAAGATTATGGCTACACCTTC.

The rearrangement links TRBV7-2 to TRBJ2-6; no definite D call. CDR1 and CDR2 (germline): SGHTA, FQGNSA. V was clipped by 5 bases and J by 3 bases, with 11 bases between them. CDR3 length: 15 amino acids. The DNA for the CDR3 is TGTGCCAGCAGCCCCACCCGCGGTGGGGCCAACGTCCTGACTTTC. Its protein product is CASSPTRGGANVLTF. Based on the CDR3 plus reference TRBV7-2 and TRBJ2-6, the full variable domain is GAGVSQSPSNKVTEKGKDVELRCDPISGHTALYWYRQSLGQGLEFLIYFQGNSAPDKSGLPSDRFSAERTGGSVSTLTIQRTQQEDSAVYLCASSPTRGGANVLTFGAGSRLTVL.

The chain has TRBV27 and TRBJ2-2; D is unresolved. Trimming left V 7 bases short and J 0 bases short, with 21 bases between. The germline CDR1 and CDR2 sequences are MNHEY and SMNVEV (reference sequence). The CDR3 is 18 amino acids. Here the CDR3 DNA reads TGTGCCAGCACTAAAACAGAGCGAGCGCCCTCGAACACCGGGGAGCTGTTTTTT. Amino acid sequence: CASTKTERAPSNTGELFF.

The chain carries TRBV4-1 and TRBJ2-5; 10 nucleotides match TRBD2. The ends lost 0 bases at V and 2 bases at J; junction bases unmatched: 3. This CDR3 has 16 amino acids. Germline-derived CDR1 and CDR2 are MGHRA and YSYEKL. The CDR3: CASSQDSGGTQETQYF. As DNA, the CDR3 is TGCGCCAGCAGCCAAGATAGCGGGGGGACGCAAGAGACCCAGTACTTC.

V usage is TRBV9 and J usage is TRBJ2-2; D gene uncertain. Trimming cost V 3 bases and J 1 base, with 13 bases left between them. This CDR3 is 16 amino acids long. Germline values: CDR1 SGDLS, CDR2 YYNGEE. CDR3 amino acids: CASSAGEELNTGELFF. CDR3 in DNA: TGTGCCAGCAGCGCTGGAGAGGAGTTGAACACCGGGGAGCTGTTTTTT.

The genes are TRBV5-7 and TRBJ1-1; D unclear. TRBV5-7 is marked as an open reading frame, function uncertain. This CDR3 has 18 residues. V lost 3 bases to trimming and J lost 7 bases, with 28 bases between them. CDR3: CASSSNRDKSDGRLEAFF. CDR3 DNA: TGTGCCAGCAGCTCAAATAGAGACAAATCGGACGGGCGCCTTGAAGCTTTCTTT.

This chain uses TRBV2 with TRBJ2-3, with 9 bases fitting TRBD2. J lost 2 bases, V lost 3 bases, and 6 bases had no gene match. The CDR3 is 16 amino acids. Germline lookup yields CDR1 SNHLY and CDR2 FYNNEI. The CDR3 region has the DNA TGTGCCAGCAGTGAGACTAGCGGCTTTTTCACAGATACGCAGTATTTT. As protein: CASSETSGFFTDTQYF.